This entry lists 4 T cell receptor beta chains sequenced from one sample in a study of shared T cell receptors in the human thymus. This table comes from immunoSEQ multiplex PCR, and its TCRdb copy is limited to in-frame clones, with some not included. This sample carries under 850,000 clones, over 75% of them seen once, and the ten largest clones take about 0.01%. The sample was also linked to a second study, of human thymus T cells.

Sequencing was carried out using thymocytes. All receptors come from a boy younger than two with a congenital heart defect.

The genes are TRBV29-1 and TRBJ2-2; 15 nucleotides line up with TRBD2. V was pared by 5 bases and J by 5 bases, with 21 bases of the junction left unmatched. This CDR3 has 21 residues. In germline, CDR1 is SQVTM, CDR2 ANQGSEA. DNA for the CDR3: TGCAGCGTTCCCAGGGGTCGGGGGGAGCCGGGACTAGCGGGAGGAACCGGGGAGCTGTTTTTT. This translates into CSVPRGRGEPGLAGGTGELFF.

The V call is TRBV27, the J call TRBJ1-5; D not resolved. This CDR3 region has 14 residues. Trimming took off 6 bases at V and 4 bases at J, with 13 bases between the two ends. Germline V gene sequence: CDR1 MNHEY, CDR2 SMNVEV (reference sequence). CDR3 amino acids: CASRRLRQNQPQHF. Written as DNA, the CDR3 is TGTGCCAGCAGGCGACTCCGGCAGAATCAGCCCCAGCATTTT.

The CDR3 protein is CASSEGTGANQPQHF. The CDR3 nucleotides are TGTGCCAGCAGTGAAGGGACAGGGGCCAATCAGCCCCAGCATTTT. The rearrangement links TRBV28 to TRBJ1-5; 10 bases fit TRBD1. V gave up 5 bases and J gave up 3 bases; unmatched junction bases: 4. This CDR3 has 15 amino acids. Germline V gives CDR1 MDHEN, CDR2 SYDVKM.

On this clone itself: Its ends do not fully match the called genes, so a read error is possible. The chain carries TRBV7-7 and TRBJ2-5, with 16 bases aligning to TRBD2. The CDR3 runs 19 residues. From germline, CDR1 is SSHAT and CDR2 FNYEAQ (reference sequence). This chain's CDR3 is CASSAPGTSGRGSQETQYF. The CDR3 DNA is TGTGCTAGCAGCGCACCCGGGACTAGCGGGAGGGGTTCCCAAGAGACCCAGTACTTC.